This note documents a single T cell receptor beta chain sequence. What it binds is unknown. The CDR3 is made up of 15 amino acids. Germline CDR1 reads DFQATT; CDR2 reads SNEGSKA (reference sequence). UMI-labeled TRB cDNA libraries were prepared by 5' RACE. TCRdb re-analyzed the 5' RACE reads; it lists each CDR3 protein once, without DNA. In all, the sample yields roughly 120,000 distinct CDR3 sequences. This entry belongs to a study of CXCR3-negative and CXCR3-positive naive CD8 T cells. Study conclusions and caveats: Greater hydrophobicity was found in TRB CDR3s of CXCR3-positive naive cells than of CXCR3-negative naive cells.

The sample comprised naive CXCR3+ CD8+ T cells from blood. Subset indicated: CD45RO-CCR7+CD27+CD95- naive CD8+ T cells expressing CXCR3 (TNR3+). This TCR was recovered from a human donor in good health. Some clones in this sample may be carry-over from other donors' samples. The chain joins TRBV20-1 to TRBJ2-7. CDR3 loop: CSARDFLSDPYEQYF.